What follows are 23 T cell receptor beta chains derived from one specimen sequenced in a study of a mutant IDH1 vaccine in newly diagnosed glioma. Documented time point: week 5, during vaccination. Each dose delivered 300 ug of mutant IDH1 20-mer peptide subcutaneously with imiquimod. No cognate antigen is known for these TCRs. Clones were read by immunoSEQ multiplex PCR, and TCRdb kept only the in-frame ones, dropping some. The sample consists of over 35,000 clones, roughly 92% of them appearing once. The material sequenced was PBMCs, taken from a glioma patient whose treatment included an IDH1 peptide vaccine. The receptors originated from a man between 45 and 60 years old with glioma.

The chain couples TRBV18 to TRBJ1-1; TRBD1 agrees at 7 bases. V dropped 5 bases and J dropped 0; count of bases not matched to a gene: 9. CDR3 length: 16 amino acids. Per germline, CDR1 KGHSH and CDR2 LQKENI. In DNA, the CDR3 is TGTGCCAGCTCATTACATAGGGGGCCCGTGAACACTGAAGCTTTCTTT. Protein product: CASSLHRGPVNTEAFF.

This chain connects TRBV6-5 to TRBJ1-3, with D unresolved. The CDR3 covers 15 residues. V was shortened by 0 bases and J by 0 bases, with 6 bases between the two germline ends. CDR1 MNHEY and CDR2 SVGAGI come from the germline V gene. CDR3 DNA sequence: TGTGCCAGCAGTTACTCGATTAACTCTGGAAACACCATATATTTT. This translates into CASSYSINSGNTIYF.

The count of this clone is one. The chain recombines TRBV13 with TRBJ1-1; D remains ambiguous. Germline values: CDR1 PRHDT, CDR2 FYEKMQ (reference sequence). This CDR3 comprises 14 residues. V was shortened by 4 bases and J by 4 bases, with 13 bases between the two germline ends. As DNA, the CDR3 is TGTGCCAGCAGCTCCCAGGTGGGGAGCACTGAAGCTTTCTTT. It specifies CASSSQVGSTEAFF.

This clone appeared a single time. This chain uses TRBV2 with TRBJ2-1; possibly TRBD2 for D (6 bases). The germline V gene has CDR1 SNHLY and CDR2 FYNNEI. Trimming removed 1 base at V and 0 bases at J, with 7 bases between. This CDR3 is 15 amino acids long. The CDR3 reads CASSEERASYNEQFF. The CDR3 nucleotides are TGTGCCAGCAGTGAAGAGCGGGCCTCCTACAATGAGCAGTTCTTC.

The V call is TRBV7-9, the J call TRBJ2-2; 7 nucleotides agree with TRBD2. V shed 5 bases, J shed 6 bases, and the junction held 6 bases outside the gene matches. Germline CDR1 and CDR2: SEHNR and FQNEAQ (reference sequence). This CDR3 is 14 amino acids long. The CDR3 spells CASSQAGGSGELFF. The CDR3, as DNA: TGTGCCAGCAGCCAGGCCGGGGGGTCCGGGGAGCTGTTTTTT.

The chain couples TRBV21-1 to TRBJ1-5; the DNA was not used to check the table's D call, TRBD1. TRBV21-1 is a pseudogene segment. This CDR3 spans 16 amino acids. CDR3 residues: CASSKVETGGNQPQHF. In DNA, the CDR3 is TGTGCCAGCAGCAAAGTGGAAACAGGGGGCAATCAGCCCCAGCATTTT.

The chain couples TRBV5-4 to TRBJ1-2; D may be TRBD1 (6 bases). V was trimmed by 3 bases and J by 7 bases, leaving 13 bases between them. Germline CDR1 and CDR2: SGHNT and YYREEE (reference sequence). This CDR3 is 13 amino acids long. As DNA, the CDR3 is TGTGCCAGCAGCTGGGGGGCCTTGGGTGGCTACACCTTC. It yields the protein CASSWGALGGYTF.

The rearrangement joins TRBV2 to TRBJ2-7, with 7 bases that match TRBD1. This CDR3 is built from 13 residues. Trimming removed 6 bases from V and 6 bases from J; junction bases left unmatched: 8. CDR1 SNHLY and CDR2 FYNNEI come from the germline V gene. CDR3 coding DNA: TGTGCCAGCAGCGGACGGACAGGTTCCGAGCAGTACTTC. Translation gives CASSGRTGSEQYF.

This chain connects TRBV18 to TRBJ1-5; 11 bases fit TRBD1. The V gene's germline CDR1 is KGHSH and CDR2 LQKENI. Trimming removed 5 bases from V and 6 bases from J; junction bases left unmatched: 6. The CDR3 has 15 residues. The CDR3 spells CASSAGTGGSQPQHF. The CDR3 DNA reads TGTGCCAGCTCAGCCGGGACAGGGGGTAGTCAGCCCCAGCATTTT.

This clone was recorded a few times. The rearrangement links TRBV2 to TRBJ1-5; 7 bases are shared with TRBD1. Germline CDR1 is SNHLY and CDR2 is FYNNEI. CDR3 length equals 15 residues. The V segment lost 3 bases and the J segment 3 bases; nucleotides outside the gene matches: 5. The CDR3 spells CASSEGTVFNQPQHF. The DNA of the CDR3 is TGTGCCAGCAGTGAGGGGACAGTCTTCAATCAGCCCCAGCATTTT.

The chain combines TRBV7-2 with TRBJ1-2, with no clear D. CDR3 length: 12 amino acids. Trimming pared 5 bases from V and 6 bases from J, leaving 10 bases between. Germline values: CDR1 SGHTA, CDR2 FQGNSA. CDR3 sequence: CASSGVWDGYTF. DNA of the CDR3: TGTGCCAGCAGCGGAGTTTGGGATGGCTACACCTTC.

This clone was seen only a few times. The chain is built from TRBV10-2 and TRBJ1-1; no reliable D call. CDR3 length equals 12 residues. Germline V CDR1 and CDR2: WSHSY, SAAADI. Trimming left V 0 bases short and J 5 bases short, with 4 bases between. In DNA, the CDR3 is TGCGCCAGCAGTGAGTCGGAAACTGAAGCTTTCTTT. Protein product: CASSESETEAFF.

CDR3 in DNA: TGTGCCAGCTCGCCTATAACTAGCGGGGGTTACAATGAGCAGTTCTTC. It specifies CASSPITSGGYNEQFF. The V call is TRBV18, the J call TRBJ2-1; 11 bases are shared with TRBD2. The CDR3 is 16 residues long. The germline gives CDR1 KGHSH, CDR2 LQKENI. Trimming at V came to 6 bases and at J to 4 bases, leaving 8 bases not matched to a gene.

This chain joins TRBV4-1 and TRBJ1-4; 7 nucleotides agree with TRBD1. From germline, CDR1 is MGHRA and CDR2 YSYEKL. After removal of 1 base from V and 3 bases from J, the junction contained 5 bases not matched to a gene. The CDR3 is made up of 16 amino acids. The CDR3 DNA reads TGCGCCAGCAGCCAAGCTCTGGGACAGCCTAATGAAAAACTGTTTTTT. Its protein product is CASSQALGQPNEKLFF.

The chain employs TRBV19 and TRBJ2-3; 11 positions match TRBD1. Trimming took 5 bases from V and 2 from J; bases not matched to a gene: 6. The CDR3 extends over 16 amino acids. Germline V CDR1 and CDR2: LNHDA, SQIVND (reference sequence). Here the CDR3 DNA reads TGTGCCAGTAGTGTACAGGGACAGGGGGACACAGATACGCAGTATTTT. It is translated as CASSVQGQGDTDTQYF.

V is TRBV4-2 and J is TRBJ2-1, with D possibly being TRBD1 or TRBD2 (6 bases each). The germline gives CDR1 LGHNA, CDR2 YNFKEQ. The V end lost 1 base, the J end lost 7 bases, and 8 bases lay between the germline ends. This CDR3 is 13 amino acids long. The CDR3 reads CASSQVGGNEQFF. DNA of the CDR3: TGTGCCAGCAGCCAAGTAGGGGGGAATGAGCAGTTCTTC.

V is TRBV6-6 and J is TRBJ1-6; no clear D gene. The V gene lost 4 bases and the J gene lost 4 bases, with 2 bases spanning the gap. This CDR3 spans 12 amino acids. Germline values: CDR1 MNHNY, CDR2 SVGAGI (reference sequence). The CDR3 reads CASSSYNSPLHF. The DNA for the CDR3 is TGTGCCAGCAGTTCTTATAATTCACCCCTCCACTTT.

CDR3 in DNA: TGTGCCAGCATCCTAGCGGGCGCCTCCTACGAGCAGTACTTC. This translates into CASILAGASYEQYF. This chain joins TRBV6-1 and TRBJ2-7; TRBD2 agrees at 8 bases. CDR1 and CDR2 from the germline V gene are MNHNS and SASEGT. The ends lost 7 bases at V and 0 bases at J; junction bases unmatched: 5. This CDR3 comprises 14 residues.

The genes are TRBV7-9 and TRBJ1-6; 9 nucleotides line up with TRBD1. The CDR3 runs to 15 residues. The germline CDR1 and CDR2 sequences are SEHNR and FQNEAQ (reference sequence). Germline trimming cut 5 bases from V and 7 bases from J; bases unmatched to any gene: 6. The CDR3 loop is CASSPRQGGNSPLHF. The CDR3 coding sequence is TGTGCCAGCAGCCCACGACAGGGGGGAAATTCACCCCTCCACTTT.

This clone appeared a single time. The chain uses TRBV11-2 and TRBJ2-1; 9 nucleotides line up with TRBD1. Germline V gene lookup returns CDR1 SGHAT and CDR2 FQNNGV. J lost 5 bases, V lost 1 base, and 3 bases had no gene match. CDR3 size: 15 residues. CDR3 nucleotide sequence: TGTGCCAGCAGCTTAGGGGACAGGGATAACAATGAGCAGTTCTTC. Protein: CASSLGDRDNNEQFF.

This chain links TRBV6-1 with TRBJ1-4; 9 nucleotides line up with TRBD1. CDR3 size: 14 residues. Germline CDR1 reads MNHNS; CDR2 reads SASEGT. Trimming removed 4 bases from V and 8 bases from J; junction bases left unmatched: 5. The CDR3: CASSVGQGSEKLFF. CDR3 bases: TGTGCCAGCAGTGTGGGACAGGGAAGCGAAAAACTGTTTTTT.

This chain links TRBV6-5 with TRBJ1-5; D remains ambiguous. The CDR3 extends over 14 amino acids. V was shortened by 2 bases and J by 8 bases, with 13 bases between the two germline ends. Germline CDR1 and CDR2: MNHEY and SVGAGI. CDR3 residues: CASSYAEGQKPQHF. The CDR3 DNA reads as TGTGCCAGCAGTTACGCGGAGGGCCAGAAGCCCCAGCATTTT.

For the CDR3, the DNA is TGTGCCAGCAGTGAGGCCCTAGCGGGTTACGGCTACGAGCAGTACTTC. This sequence encodes CASSEALAGYGYEQYF. The chain uses TRBV2 and TRBJ2-7; 8 positions agree with TRBD2. The germline V gene encodes CDR1 SNHLY and CDR2 FYNNEI. J was trimmed by 3 bases and V by 3 bases; bases with no gene match: 10. The CDR3 runs 16 residues.